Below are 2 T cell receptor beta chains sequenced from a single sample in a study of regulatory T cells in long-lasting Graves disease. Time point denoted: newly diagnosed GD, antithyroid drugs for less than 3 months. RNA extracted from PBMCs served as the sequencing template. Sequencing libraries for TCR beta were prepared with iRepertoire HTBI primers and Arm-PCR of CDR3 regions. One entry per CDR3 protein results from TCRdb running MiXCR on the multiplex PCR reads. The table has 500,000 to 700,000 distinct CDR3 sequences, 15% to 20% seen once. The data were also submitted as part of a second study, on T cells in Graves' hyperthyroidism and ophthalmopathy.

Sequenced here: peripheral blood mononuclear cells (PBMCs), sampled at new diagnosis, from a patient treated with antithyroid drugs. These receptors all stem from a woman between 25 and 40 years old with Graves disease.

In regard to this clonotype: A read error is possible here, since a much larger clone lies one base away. The CDR3 region is CSASGTGVATQFF. The DNA for the CDR3 is TGCAGTGCTAGCGGGACAGGGGTTGCAACCCAGTTCTTC. The J gene is TRBJ2-1, the V gene TRBV20-1; TRBD1 aligns across 10 bases. Trimming cost V 3 bases and J 13 bases; bases outside gene matches: 9. Germline V CDR1 and CDR2: DFQATT, SNEGSKA (reference sequence). The CDR3 runs 13 residues.

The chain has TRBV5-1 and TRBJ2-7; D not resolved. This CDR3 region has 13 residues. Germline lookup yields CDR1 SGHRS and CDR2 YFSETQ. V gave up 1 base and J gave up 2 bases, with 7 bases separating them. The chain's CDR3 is CASSLSGTYEQYF. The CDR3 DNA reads TGCGCCAGCAGCTTGTCCGGAACCTACGAGCAGTACTTC.